These 12 T cell receptor beta chains originate from one sample sequenced in a study of human T cells and chemical hapten exposure (dated by TCRdb to the early 2020s). The time point label, as the study defines it: patch test 1, 2 weeks after DPC sensitization. Explained via the paper, the treatment or condition label denotes: therapeutic diphenylcyclopropenone sensitization with weekly scalp DPC. Receptor libraries were prepared by RACE. TCRdb lists the instrument as NextSeq 500. TCRdb trimmed the raw reads at Q25, called clones with MiXCR and kept productive beta chains. Here each entry gathers all rows of one CDR3 protein and keeps the most common genes and DNA. The sample table holds roughly 180,000 distinct CDR3 sequences, of which about 22% were seen once. Less than 7% of the sample comes from the top ten. The sample consisted of whole blood, taken in connection with sensitization to the hapten diphenylcyclopropenone (DPC). These receptors were taken from a woman aged 45-60 years with alopecia areata. Some clones in this sample may be carry-over from other donors' samples.

This clonotype was observed many times. V and J are TRBV7-9 and TRBJ2-7, with 8 bases fitting TRBD2. The germline V gene has CDR1 SEHNR and CDR2 FQNEAQ (reference sequence). The CDR3 extends over 16 amino acids. Unmatched junction bases numbered 14, after V lost 5 bases and J lost 5 bases. CDR3 coding DNA: TGTGCCAGCAGCGCCTCCGGGACTAGAGTTTCCCACGAGCAGTACTTC. This encodes CASSASGTRVSHEQYF.

V gene TRBV20-1 combines with J gene TRBJ1-2; the D gene is possibly TRBD1 (6 bases). Trimming shortened V by 6 bases and J by 4 bases, and 12 bases separated the two germline ends. The CDR3 is 12 residues long. Germline CDR1 DFQATT, CDR2 SNEGSKA (reference sequence). The CDR3 reads CSARGAGYGYTF. In DNA, the CDR3 is TGCAGTGCCCGGGGGGCGGGCTATGGCTACACCTTC.

This clonotype was picked up a small number of times. The V call is TRBV20-1, the J call TRBJ1-5, with D unresolved. Between the trimmed V and J ends, which lost 4 bases and 2 bases, there was a span of 12 bases. CDR1 and CDR2 from the germline V gene are DFQATT and SNEGSKA (reference sequence). This CDR3 region has 14 residues. CDR3 region: CSAKLALGNQPQHF. The DNA of the CDR3 is TGCAGTGCTAAACTGGCACTTGGCAATCAGCCCCAGCATTTT.

This clonotype has just a few counts. The chain recombines TRBV7-9 with TRBJ1-2, with D possibly TRBD1 on 5 matching bases. The V gene's germline CDR1 is SEHNR and CDR2 FQNEAQ (reference sequence). The length of the CDR3 is 17 residues. The V end was cut by 1 base, the J end by 0 bases, with 15 bases between. The DNA for the CDR3 is TGTGCCAGCAGCTTAGAGGTTTGGGGGGTCCCTAACTATGGCTACACCTTC. Translation gives CASSLEVWGVPNYGYTF. Variable domain in full (rest from reference TRBV7-9 and TRBJ1-2): DTGVSQNPRHKITKRGQNVTFRCDPISEHNRLYWYRQTLGQGPEFLTYFQNEAQLEKSRLLSDRFSAERPKGSFSTLEIQRTEQGDSAMYLCASSLEVWGVPNYGYTFGSGTRLTVV.

This clonotype was observed a handful of times. The rearrangement links TRBV28 to TRBJ1-2, with D perhaps TRBD1 (5 bases). Trimming pared 4 bases from V and 8 bases from J, leaving 11 bases between. From germline, CDR1 is MDHEN and CDR2 SYDVKM. There are 12 residues in the CDR3. The CDR3 sequence: CASSSGIGGYTF. The CDR3 nucleotides read TGTGCCAGCAGTTCAGGGATAGGAGGCTACACCTTC.

The sample holds many counts of this clonotype. The chain carries TRBV20-1 and TRBJ2-5; 9 positions agree with TRBD2. This CDR3 spans 15 amino acids. J gave up 4 bases and V 0 bases, and 6 bases lay outside the gene matches. Per germline, CDR1 DFQATT and CDR2 SNEGSKA (reference sequence). DNA for the CDR3: TGCAGTGCTAGAGATCAGTTAGCGGGAGTAGAGACCCAGTACTTC. Protein sequence: CSARDQLAGVETQYF.

This clonotype was seen a few times. The chain recombines TRBV6-1 with TRBJ2-4; tentatively, D is TRBD1 (5 bases). Germline lookup yields CDR1 MNHNS and CDR2 SASEGT. The CDR3 runs 16 residues. Trimming removed 2 bases at V and 8 bases at J, with 19 bases between. CDR3 coding DNA: TGTGCCAGCAGTGAATCTGGTTGGCAGGGAAGGGACATTCAGTACTTC. It encodes CASSESGWQGRDIQYF.

The V gene is TRBV20-1, the J gene TRBJ2-7; D may be TRBD1 or TRBD2 (5 bases each). CDR1 DFQATT and CDR2 SNEGSKA come from the germline V gene (reference sequence). V was pared by 6 bases and J by 6 bases, with 21 bases between. The CDR3 is 14 residues long. CDR3 DNA: TGCAGTGCCGTAAACCCGGGACGGGACGGCGAGCAGTACTTC. This sequence encodes CSAVNPGRDGEQYF.

This clonotype was counted only a few times. The DNA of the CDR3 is TGTGCCAGCAGCGTAGCGAAGACTAGCACAGATACGCAGTATTTT. It codes for CASSVAKTSTDTQYF. V and J are TRBV9 and TRBJ2-3; D unclear. Trimming left V 0 bases short and J 0 bases short, with 8 bases between. The CDR3 length is 15 residues. Germline CDR1 SGDLS, CDR2 YYNGEE.

The chain links TRBV5-1 to TRBJ1-4; the D is unclear. Germline-derived CDR1 and CDR2 are SGHRS and YFSETQ. Trimming left V 4 bases short and J 5 bases short, with 15 bases between. The CDR3 length is 15 residues. The CDR3 is CASSGDRLTNEKLFF. For the CDR3, the DNA is TGCGCCAGCAGCGGAGACCGATTGACGAATGAAAAACTGTTTTTT.

This clonotype has just a few counts. The chain links TRBV29-1 to TRBJ1-1, with unresolved D. V shed 8 bases and J shed 0 bases, with 13 bases lying between them. CDR1 and CDR2 (germline): SQVTM, ANQGSEA. CDR3 length: 13 amino acids. CDR3 protein: CSFVFSVNTEAFF. DNA for the CDR3: TGCAGCTTTGTATTTTCGGTGAACACTGAAGCTTTCTTT.

The chain links TRBV7-2 to TRBJ2-2; 8 bases are shared with TRBD2. The CDR3 has 16 amino acids. Germline lookup yields CDR1 SGHTA and CDR2 FQGNSA. Germline trimming cut 2 bases from V and 0 bases from J; bases unmatched to any gene: 2. CDR3 DNA: TGTGCCAGCAGCTTAAACGGGAGGGCGAACACCGGGGAGCTGTTTTTT. Translating gives CASSLNGRANTGELFF.